The clone carrying this T cell receptor beta chain has ten or more counts. These data come from a study of T-cell reconstitution after alpha-beta-depleted transplantation in children. Unique molecular identifiers tagged the TCRbeta library. Each CDR3 protein gets one entry after TCRdb re-called the PCR reads with MiXCR. Of 150,000 to 250,000 distinct CDR3 sequences listed, less than 15% are singletons. The sequence was obtained from a human donor who donated a stem cell graft to a child with acute lymphoblastic leukemia. The sequencing used PBMCs from the stem cell graft donor, collected from the stem cell graft.

DNA for the CDR3: TGCGCCAGCAGCTTGGGCGCCAGAAACTACGAGCAGTACTTC. Its protein product is CASSLGARNYEQYF. J is TRBJ2-7 and V is TRBV5-1; D gene unclear. Trimming left V 0 bases short and J 3 bases short, with 10 bases between. CDR1 and CDR2 (germline): SGHRS, YFSETQ. The CDR3 consists of 14 residues.